The present T cell receptor beta chain was sequenced within a study of shared clonotypes between healthy human individuals. CDR3 length equals 15 residues. Per the germline V gene, CDR1 is LGHNA and CDR2 is YNFKEQ. Trimming left V 0 bases short and J 4 bases short, with 10 bases between. This table comes from immunoSEQ multiplex PCR, and its TCRdb copy is limited to in-frame clones, with some not included. This repertoire shows some 1.4 million clones, about 96% found once; its top ten account for approximately 1.1%. The rearrangement uses TRBV4-2 and TRBJ2-1, with D perhaps matching TRBD1 (6 bases). Specimen: naive CD4+ T cells sorted from blood. Stated subset: CD45RA+ positively selected. The sequence was collected from a man aged 25-45 years in good health. CDR3 sequence: CASSQDGGGYNEQFF. Written as DNA, the CDR3 is TGTGCCAGCAGCCAAGATGGGGGCGGATACAATGAGCAGTTCTTC.